The 5 T cell receptor beta chains listed next were all sequenced from one sample in a study of identical twins. TCRdb independently ran MiXCR on the 5' RACE reads; one entry per CDR3 protein. The sample holds about 890,000 distinct CDR3 sequences, roughly 12% seen once. This sample also appeared in a second study, on yellow fever vaccine responses in identical twins.

The material sequenced was PBMCs. The source of these receptors is a young woman in good health.

Only a few counts were recorded for this clonotype. The rearrangement uses TRBV6-1 and TRBJ1-5; D is ambiguous. Trimming stripped 2 bases from V and 5 bases from J, with 10 bases between. Looked up from germline, CDR1 is MNHNS and CDR2 is SASEGT. The CDR3 runs 14 residues. For the CDR3, the DNA is TGTGCCAGCAGTGAATGGACCGACTATCAGCCCCAGCATTTT. Its translation is CASSEWTDYQPQHF.

The rearrangement uses TRBV7-8 and TRBJ2-5, with 11 bases lining up with TRBD2. Germline trimming cut 5 bases from V and 0 bases from J; bases unmatched to any gene: 5. This CDR3 has 16 residues. CDR1 is SGHVS and CDR2 is FQNEAQ in the germline V gene. CDR3 protein: CASSHPGLADQETQYF. As DNA, the CDR3 is TGTGCCAGCAGCCACCCGGGACTAGCGGACCAAGAGACCCAGTACTTC.

This clonotype was detected a few times. This chain links TRBV15 with TRBJ2-3, with TRBD2 matching over 7 bases. After removal of 5 bases from V and 3 bases from J, the junction contained 8 bases not matched to a gene. The CDR3 consists of 15 residues. Germline V lookup: CDR1 LNHNV, CDR2 YYDKDF (reference sequence). The CDR3 bases are TGTGCCACCAGCCCGAGCGGGGATCAGACAGATACGCAGTATTTT. This codes for CATSPSGDQTDTQYF.

The chain couples TRBV13 to TRBJ2-5, with 9 bases identical to TRBD2. J lost 0 bases, V lost 2 bases, and 13 bases had no gene match. Germline CDR1 PRHDT, CDR2 FYEKMQ (reference sequence). This CDR3 contains 19 residues. The CDR3 nucleotides are TGTGCCAGCAGCTTAAACCGTAATAGCGGGGGAAATAACCAAGAGACCCAGTACTTC. It encodes CASSLNRNSGGNNQETQYF.

The J gene is TRBJ2-1, the V gene TRBV24-1; D gene ambiguous. V lost 0 bases, J lost 10 bases, and 3 bases lay in between. Germline CDR1 and CDR2: KGHDR and SFDVKD. This CDR3 contains 11 residues. CDR3 loop: CATSDLWEQFF. DNA for the CDR3: TGTGCCACCAGTGATTTGTGGGAGCAGTTCTTC.